The TCR beta chain described here comes from a study of OX40 agonist ivuxolimab in advanced cancers. About the study: Dosing consisted of intravenous ivuxolimab at 0.01 to 10 mg/kg every 2 weeks. Among those treated, three patients had partial responses, one with hepatocellular carcinoma and two with cutaneous melanoma. Study outcomes and limitations: There were, on average, more expanded clones in CD8+ T cells than in CD4+.

The CDR3 runs to 12 residues. Germline assignment: CDR1 LNHDA and CDR2 SQIVND (reference sequence). The V end lost 3 bases, the J end lost 4 bases, and 4 bases lay between the germline ends. In the case of this clone: What it binds is unknown.

Prior autoimmune disease or systemic immunosuppression barred patients. Repertoires were generated with immunoSEQ multiplex PCR, while TCRdb's copy carries only in-frame clones and drops some. The data contain over 60,000 clones, roughly 90% of them singletons. The chain couples TRBV19 to TRBJ1-3; D ambiguous. The clonotype originates from an adult with an advanced solid tumor such as melanoma, head and neck, liver or kidney cancer. The sequences come from CD4+ or CD8+ T cells sorted from blood, collected in a trial of the OX40 agonist ivuxolimab. CDR3 sequence: CASSIAGNTIYF. The DNA for the CDR3 is TGTGCCAGTAGTATCGCCGGAAACACCATATATTTT.